This T cell receptor beta chain was sequenced in a study of T-cell memory formation after mild COVID-19. Study findings and constraints: Still unconfirmed is whether the second-wave clones peaking on day 37 recognized SARS-CoV-2.

V was pared by 5 bases and J by 6 bases, with 11 bases of the junction left unmatched. Germline CDR1 is SGHTA and CDR2 is FQGNSA. The CDR3 loop spans 15 amino acids. A note on this clonotype: The antigen is undetermined.

TCRdb ran MiXCR on the 5' RACE reads and lists one entry per CDR3 protein. The sample consists of 30,000 to 35,000 distinct CDR3 sequences, roughly 7.2% of them appearing once. V usage is TRBV7-2 and J usage is TRBJ2-7; 9 nucleotides line up with TRBD1. Input material: PBMCs or a T cell subset sorted from them (not recorded which). This clonotype was sampled from a young man who had mild COVID-19 (a few samples of this study predate the infection). Cell type and time point are not known. The CDR3 bases are TGTGCCAGCAGCGTCCCGGACAGGGGAAGGTTCGAGCAGTACTTC. It codes for CASSVPDRGRFEQYF. The full variable domain, its missing parts supplied by reference TRBV7-2 and TRBJ2-7, is GAGVSQSPSNKVTEKGKDVELRCDPISGHTALYWYRQSLGQGLEFLIYFQGNSAPDKSGLPSDRFSAERTGGSVSTLTIQRTQQEDSAVYLCASSVPDRGRFEQYFGPGTRLTVT.